This T cell receptor beta chain was captured in a study of T-cell memory formation after mild COVID-19. As for the study in general: Largely donor-specific sequence clusters came from two donors.

From the 5' RACE reads, TCRdb called clonotypes with MiXCR, one entry per CDR3 protein. The sample holds roughly 110,000 distinct CDR3 sequences, about 15% seen once. The CDR3 is 16 residues long. Germline V CDR1 and CDR2: SGHVS, FNYEAQ. Trimming shortened V by 5 bases and J by 4 bases, and 19 bases separated the two germline ends. The chain couples TRBV7-6 to TRBJ2-3; tentatively, D is TRBD1 (5 bases). The sequenced sample was PBMCs or a T cell subset sorted from them (not recorded which). This TCR came from an adult woman who had mild COVID-19 (a few samples of this study predate the infection). Cell type and time point are not known. The DNA for the CDR3 is TGTGCCAGCAGCCACCAAGGGGCCTATTCATCAGATACGCAGTATTTT. This translates into CASSHQGAYSSDTQYF.